These 29 T cell receptor beta chains share one sample of origin, sequenced in a study of post-analysis software for immune sequencing data. Their cognate antigens are unknown. Built from TCR beta cDNA, the libraries had unique molecular identifiers in them. TCRdb recomputed calls from the PCR reads with MiXCR, one row per CDR3 protein. The profile shows about 620,000 distinct CDR3 sequences, about 40% of them singletons. General study points: Five TRBV segments, including TRBV5-6, TRBV5-1 and TRBV20-1, were more frequent in patients than controls.

The sequencing input was blood. The receptors were sampled from a girl aged 5-17 years with multiple sclerosis.

This clonotype has just one count. The rearrangement links TRBV29-1 to TRBJ1-1, with TRBD1 as a possible D gene (6 bases). The CDR3 is 15 residues long. V was shortened by 7 bases and J by 1 base, with 19 bases between the two germline ends. Germline assignment: CDR1 SQVTM and CDR2 ANQGSEA. The CDR3 nucleotides are TGCAGCGCCAAGGGGACGACAGGCCAGAACACTGAAGCTTTCTTT. Translated: CSAKGTTGQNTEAFF.

This clonotype was detected only a few times. The genes are TRBV5-1 and TRBJ2-6, with no clear D. Germline CDR1 reads SGHRS; CDR2 reads YFSETQ. The CDR3 contains 17 residues. Trimming removed 1 base from V and 0 bases from J, with 11 bases in between. Here the CDR3 DNA reads TGCGCCAGCAGCTTGACTACTGTTCTCTCTGGGGCCAACGTCCTGACTTTC. Its protein is CASSLTTVLSGANVLTF. The entire variable domain, with the rest obtained from reference TRBV5-1 and TRBJ2-6, is as follows: KAGVTQTPRYLIKTRGQQVTLSCSPISGHRSVSWYQQTPGQGLQFLFEYFSETQRNKGNFPGRFSGRQFSNSRSEMNVSTLELGDSALYLCASSLTTVLSGANVLTFGAGSRLTVL.

V usage is TRBV6-2 or TRBV6-3 and J usage is TRBJ2-5, with D perhaps assigned TRBD1 or TRBD2 (5 bases each). CDR1 is MNHEY and CDR2 is SVGEGT in the germline V gene. Trimming took off 6 bases at V and 2 bases at J, with 10 bases between the two ends. CDR3 size: 13 residues. The CDR3 is CASRGRTQETQYF. CDR3 bases: TGTGCCAGCAGGGGACGTACACAAGAGACCCAGTACTTC.

This chain links TRBV5-1 with TRBJ2-5; D is ambiguous. Germline CDR1 and CDR2: SGHRS and YFSETQ. V lost 5 bases and J 0 bases, leaving 5 bases between the germline ends. The CDR3 consists of 12 residues. DNA of the CDR3: TGCGCCAGCAGACTCAACCAAGAGACCCAGTACTTC. Translated, it gives CASRLNQETQYF.

The chain couples TRBV6-6 to TRBJ1-1, with TRBD1 as a possible D gene (6 bases). The CDR3 covers 14 residues. CDR1 MNHNY and CDR2 SVGAGI come from the germline V gene (reference sequence). Trimming pared 5 bases from V and 3 bases from J, leaving 13 bases between. The CDR3 DNA sequence: TGTGCCAGCAGTACGCAGGGGTGGGACACTGAAGCTTTCTTT. This encodes CASSTQGWDTEAFF.

This clonotype showed up just a few times. The chain employs TRBV4-1 and TRBJ2-7, with D perhaps given as TRBD1 or TRBD2 (5 bases each). Deletions cut 3 bases from V and 3 bases from J, with 21 bases between. This CDR3 comprises 17 residues. The germline gives CDR1 MGHRA, CDR2 YSYEKL. The DNA for the CDR3 is TGCGCCAGCAGCCACATAGGCCGGGGCAGTCCCTACTACGAGCAGTACTTC. It is translated as CASSHIGRGSPYYEQYF.

The chain uses TRBV6-5 and TRBJ2-1; no definite D call. This CDR3 has 15 residues. CDR1 is MNHEY and CDR2 is SVGAGI in the germline V gene. V was cut by 4 bases and J by 1 base, with 11 bases left in between. In DNA form, the CDR3 reads TGTGCCAGCAGTTCCCGCTACCCTTCCTACAATGAGCAGTTCTTC. Its protein is CASSSRYPSYNEQFF.

The V call is TRBV29-1, the J call TRBJ1-2, with 10 bases matching TRBD1. Germline assignment: CDR1 SQVTM and CDR2 ANQGSEA. V shed 3 bases, J shed 3 bases, and the junction held 7 bases outside the gene matches. This CDR3 is 15 amino acids long. The CDR3 region is CSVENGQGGDYGYTF. The CDR3 DNA sequence: TGCAGCGTTGAGAACGGACAGGGGGGGGACTATGGCTACACCTTC.

This clonotype was seen a few times. The rearrangement joins TRBV12-3 or TRBV12-4 to TRBJ2-5, with unresolved D. The V end lost 5 bases, the J end lost 2 bases, and 6 bases lay between the germline ends. The CDR3 extends over 12 amino acids. The CDR3 DNA reads as TGTGCCAGCAGTAATGTACAAGAGACCCAGTACTTC. This gives the protein CASSNVQETQYF.

This clonotype was seen a handful of times. The chain combines TRBV5-1 with TRBJ2-5; D not resolved. Germline CDR1 and CDR2: SGHRS and YFSETQ. Trimming left V 2 bases short and J 0 bases short, with 14 bases between. This CDR3 spans 16 amino acids. CDR3 protein: CASSLSGVRHQETQYF. CDR3 sequence (DNA): TGCGCCAGCAGCTTATCAGGCGTGAGGCACCAAGAGACCCAGTACTTC. The variable domain in full, completed from reference TRBV5-1 and TRBJ2-5, reads KAGVTQTPRYLIKTRGQQVTLSCSPISGHRSVSWYQQTPGQGLQFLFEYFSETQRNKGNFPGRFSGRQFSNSRSEMNVSTLELGDSALYLCASSLSGVRHQETQYFGPGTRLLVL.

Remarks on this clonotype: Possible read error: a much larger clone is one base away. The CDR3 sequence is CAGSWTGSYEQYF. The CDR3 DNA reads as TGTGCCGGCAGTTGGACAGGCTCCTACGAGCAGTACTTC. The chain combines TRBV12-3 or TRBV12-4 with TRBJ2-7; 7 nucleotides align to TRBD1. The CDR3 has 13 amino acids.

The chain carries TRBV10-1 and TRBJ2-7, with unresolved D. Trimming shortened V by 7 bases and J by 2 bases, and 9 bases separated the two germline ends. CDR1 and CDR2 (germline): WNHNN, SYGVQD (reference sequence). This CDR3 region has 12 residues. Here the CDR3 DNA reads TGCGCCAGCAACTCAGGCCCCTACGAGCAGTACTTC. Residues: CASNSGPYEQYF.

The chain employs TRBV7-9 and TRBJ2-1; TRBD2 aligns across 8 bases. The germline gives CDR1 SEHNR, CDR2 FQNEAQ (reference sequence). The trim removed 5 bases at V and 8 bases at J, leaving 14 bases unmatched. The CDR3 extends over 16 amino acids. Written as DNA, the CDR3 is TGTGCCAGCAGCCCGGGGCAGGAGCGGGAGTGGGATGAGCAGTTCTTC. Its protein product is CASSPGQEREWDEQFF.

The V call is TRBV5-1, the J call TRBJ2-1; 7 bases match TRBD1. The V gene end was trimmed by 4 bases and the J gene end by 14 bases; junction bases not matched to a gene: 9. Germline V gives CDR1 SGHRS, CDR2 YFSETQ. This CDR3 has 12 amino acids. CDR3 in amino acids: CASSGSGQEKFF. DNA of the CDR3: TGCGCCAGCAGCGGCTCCGGACAGGAAAAGTTCTTC. Variable domain in full (rest from reference TRBV5-1 and TRBJ2-1): KAGVTQTPRYLIKTRGQQVTLSCSPISGHRSVSWYQQTPGQGLQFLFEYFSETQRNKGNFPGRFSGRQFSNSRSEMNVSTLELGDSALYLCASSGSGQEKFFGPGTRLTVL.

There are a few counts of this clonotype. The CDR3 DNA reads as TGTGCCAGCAGCTTGGGACAGGCTGGAAACACCATATATTTT. Translating gives CASSLGQAGNTIYF. This chain links TRBV5-6 with TRBJ1-3; weak D call: TRBD1 (6 bases). This CDR3 has 14 amino acids. The V gene lost 0 bases and the J gene lost 2 bases, with 6 bases spanning the gap. Per the germline V gene, CDR1 is SGHDT and CDR2 is YYEEEE.

CDR3 residues: CASSLVGGLDEQYF. CDR3 sequence (DNA): TGTGCCAGCAGCTTAGTAGGGGGTCTCGACGAGCAGTACTTC. This chain links TRBV11-2 with TRBJ2-7, with a weak D call TRBD1 (6 bases). The V end lost 1 base, the J end lost 5 bases, and 12 bases lay between the germline ends. The germline gives CDR1 SGHAT, CDR2 FQNNGV. CDR3 size: 14 residues.

Only a few counts were recorded for this clonotype. This chain uses TRBV12-3 or TRBV12-4 with TRBJ2-5, with 10 nucleotides matching TRBD2. The CDR3 is 15 residues long. V shed 4 bases, J shed 5 bases, and the junction held 7 bases outside the gene matches. Written as DNA, the CDR3 is TGTGCCAGCAGTTCCCAAGCGGGAGGGGGGGAGACCCAGTACTTC. Protein: CASSSQAGGGETQYF.

The chain's CDR3 is CASSHFNRNTEAFF. CDR3 in DNA: TGTGCCAGCAGCCACTTCAACAGGAATACTGAAGCTTTCTTT. This sequence joins TRBV3-1 and TRBJ1-1, with D perhaps TRBD1 (5 bases). V lost 3 bases and J lost 5, with 13 bases in between. In germline, CDR1 is LGHDT, CDR2 YNNKEL (reference sequence). The CDR3 has 14 amino acids.

This chain connects TRBV29-1 to TRBJ2-3; D is tentatively TRBD1 or TRBD2 (5 bases each). The V and J ends lost 2 bases and 5 bases respectively, with 8 bases between them. This CDR3 has 12 residues. Per germline, CDR1 SQVTM and CDR2 ANQGSEA. The CDR3 region has the DNA TGCAGCGTTGAAATGGGGGTAGATACGCAGTATTTT. Amino acid sequence: CSVEMGVDTQYF.

V and J are TRBV20-1 and TRBJ1-2; D might be TRBD1 (6 bases). This CDR3 has 15 residues. Looked up from germline, CDR1 is DFQATT and CDR2 is SNEGSKA (reference sequence). V shed 2 bases and J shed 7 bases, with 20 bases lying between them. In nucleotides, the CDR3 is TGCAGTGCTAGACCGCCGGTTTTGGGGGGCCCTGGCTACACCTTC. Protein: CSARPPVLGGPGYTF.

This chain uses TRBV20-1 with TRBJ2-7; 7 nucleotides line up with TRBD1. Germline V CDR1 and CDR2: DFQATT, SNEGSKA (reference sequence). The V and J ends lost 0 bases and 3 bases, in that order; junction bases with no gene match: 5. There are 14 residues in the CDR3. For the CDR3, the DNA is TGCAGTGCTAGAGAGAGCCCAGGGGGCTACGAGCAGTACTTC. This codes for CSARESPGGYEQYF.

The chain uses TRBV20-1 and TRBJ2-7, with 15 bases fitting TRBD2. CDR3 length equals 15 residues. Germline V gives CDR1 DFQATT, CDR2 SNEGSKA (reference sequence). The trim removed 6 bases at V and 5 bases at J, leaving 8 bases unmatched. The CDR3 sequence is CSASGTSGGIDEQYF. DNA for the CDR3: TGCAGTGCCAGCGGGACTAGCGGGGGGATCGACGAGCAGTACTTC.

The rearrangement joins TRBV7-9 to TRBJ1-5, with D unresolved. Trimming cost V 5 bases and J 3 bases, with 8 bases left between them. Germline assignment: CDR1 SEHNR and CDR2 FQNEAQ (reference sequence). This CDR3 has 13 residues. DNA for the CDR3: TGTGCCAGCAGCAAAAGGGACAATCAGCCCCAGCATTTT. Translated, it gives CASSKRDNQPQHF.

The rearrangement uses TRBV29-1 and TRBJ2-3; 7 positions agree with TRBD2. V shed 3 bases and J 2 bases; nucleotides not matched to a gene: 11. CDR1 is SQVTM, CDR2 ANQGSEA, per germline. This CDR3 is built from 16 residues. DNA for the CDR3: TGCAGCGTTGAGCCCGGACCTAGCGGACTCACAGATACGCAGTATTTT. Translating it yields CSVEPGPSGLTDTQYF.

The V gene is TRBV4-1, the J gene TRBJ1-2, with D perhaps matching TRBD1 (6 bases). Germline V gene data show CDR1 as MGHRA and CDR2 as YSYEKL. Trimming left V 5 bases short and J 5 bases short, with 15 bases between. The CDR3 spans 14 residues. DNA of the CDR3: TGCGCCAGCAGCGAAGGACAGCTTGGGTATGGCTACACCTTC. Its translation is CASSEGQLGYGYTF.

The chain employs TRBV12-3 or TRBV12-4 and TRBJ2-3; 8 bases are a match to TRBD2. CDR3 length: 15 residues. V lost 6 bases to trimming and J lost 3 bases; unmatched junction nucleotides: 8. Here the CDR3 reads CASSREGRGTDTQYF. In DNA, the CDR3 is TGTGCCAGCAGCCGGGAGGGCCGGGGGACAGATACGCAGTATTTT.

The chain employs TRBV6-4 and TRBJ1-2, with 7 bases lining up with TRBD1. There are 17 residues in the CDR3. J lost 3 bases, V lost 0 bases, and 10 bases had no gene match. Looked up from germline, CDR1 is MRHNA and CDR2 is SNTAGT. CDR3 DNA: TGTGCCAGCAGTGACTCTTACAGGGGACGGAGTGACTATGGCTACACCTTC. It encodes CASSDSYRGRSDYGYTF.

CDR3 nucleotides: TGTGCCAGTGGACTAGCGGGGAGGCAAGAGACCCAGTACTTC. This codes for CASGLAGRQETQYF. The chain has TRBV6-5 and TRBJ2-5; 12 bases line up with TRBD2. The CDR3 has 14 amino acids. The V gene end was trimmed by 9 bases and the J gene end by 2 bases; junction bases not matched to a gene: 4. Germline values: CDR1 MNHEY, CDR2 SVGAGI.

J is TRBJ1-2 and V is TRBV4-1; the match to TRBD1 covers 11 bases. V trimming: 0 bases; J trimming: 7 bases; junction bases outside the gene matches: 7. This CDR3 spans 16 amino acids. Germline loops: CDR1 MGHRA, CDR2 YSYEKL. CDR3 sequence: CASSQDPDRGRSGYTF. Here the CDR3 DNA reads TGCGCCAGCAGCCAAGACCCGGACAGGGGGCGGAGTGGCTACACCTTC.